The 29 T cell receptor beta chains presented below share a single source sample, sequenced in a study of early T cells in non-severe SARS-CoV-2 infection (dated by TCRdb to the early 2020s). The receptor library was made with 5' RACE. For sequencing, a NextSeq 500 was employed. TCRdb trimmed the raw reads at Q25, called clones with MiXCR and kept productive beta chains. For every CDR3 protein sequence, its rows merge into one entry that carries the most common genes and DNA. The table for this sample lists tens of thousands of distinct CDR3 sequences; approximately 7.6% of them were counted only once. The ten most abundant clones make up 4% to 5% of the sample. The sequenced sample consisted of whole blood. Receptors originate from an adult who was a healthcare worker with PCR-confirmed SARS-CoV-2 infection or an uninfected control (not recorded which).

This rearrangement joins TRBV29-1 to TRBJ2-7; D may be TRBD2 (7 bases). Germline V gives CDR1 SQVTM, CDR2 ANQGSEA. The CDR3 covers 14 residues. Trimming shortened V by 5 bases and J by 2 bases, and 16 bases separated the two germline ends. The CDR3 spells CSVLPAGAPYEQYF. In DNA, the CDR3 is TGCAGCGTTCTCCCCGCGGGGGCTCCCTACGAGCAGTACTTC.

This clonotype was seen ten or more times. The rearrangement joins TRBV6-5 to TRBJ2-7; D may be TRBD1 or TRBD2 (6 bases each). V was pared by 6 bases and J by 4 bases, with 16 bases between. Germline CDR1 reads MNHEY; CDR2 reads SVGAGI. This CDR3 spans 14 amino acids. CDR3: CASSSEGGAYEQYF. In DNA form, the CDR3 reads TGTGCCAGCAGCTCTGAGGGGGGTGCGTACGAGCAGTACTTC.

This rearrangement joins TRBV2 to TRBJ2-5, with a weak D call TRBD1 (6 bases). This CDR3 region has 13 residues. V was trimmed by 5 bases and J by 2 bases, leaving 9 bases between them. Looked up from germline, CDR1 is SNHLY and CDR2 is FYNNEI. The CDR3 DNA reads TGTGCCAGCAGTTGGACAGTTCAAGAGACCCAGTACTTC. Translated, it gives CASSWTVQETQYF.

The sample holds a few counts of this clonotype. The CDR3 is CSADGGRNYGYTF. CDR3 nucleotide sequence: TGCAGCGCGGACGGCGGCAGAAACTATGGCTACACCTTC. The J gene is TRBJ1-2, the V gene TRBV29-1; no reliable D call. The CDR3 contains 13 residues. Trimming pared 7 bases from V and 2 bases from J, leaving 14 bases between. The germline V gene has CDR1 SQVTM and CDR2 ANQGSEA.

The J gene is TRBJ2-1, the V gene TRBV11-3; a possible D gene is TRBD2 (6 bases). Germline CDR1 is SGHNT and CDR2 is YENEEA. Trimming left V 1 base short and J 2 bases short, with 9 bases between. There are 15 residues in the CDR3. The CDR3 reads CASSLGLGTYNEQFF. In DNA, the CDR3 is TGTGCCAGCAGCTTAGGACTAGGAACCTACAATGAGCAGTTCTTC.

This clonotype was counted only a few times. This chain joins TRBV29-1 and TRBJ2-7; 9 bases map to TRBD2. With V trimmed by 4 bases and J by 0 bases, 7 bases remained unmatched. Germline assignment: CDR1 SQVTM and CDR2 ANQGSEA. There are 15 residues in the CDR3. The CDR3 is CSVGLAGRSSYEQYF. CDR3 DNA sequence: TGCAGCGTTGGTCTAGCGGGAAGGAGCTCCTACGAGCAGTACTTC.

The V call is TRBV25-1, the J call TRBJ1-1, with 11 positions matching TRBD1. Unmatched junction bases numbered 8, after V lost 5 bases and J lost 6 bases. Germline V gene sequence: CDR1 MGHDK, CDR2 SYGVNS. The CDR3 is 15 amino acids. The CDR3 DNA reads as TGTGCCAGCAGTACCCGGACAGGGGGCCTTTCTGAAGCTTTCTTT. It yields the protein CASSTRTGGLSEAFF.

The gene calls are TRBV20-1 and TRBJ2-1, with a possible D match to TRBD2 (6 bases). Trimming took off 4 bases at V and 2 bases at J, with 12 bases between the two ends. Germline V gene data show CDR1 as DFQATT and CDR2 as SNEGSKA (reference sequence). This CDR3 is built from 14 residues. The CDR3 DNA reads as TGCAGTGCTATAGGTAGCGGCGCCTACAATGAGCAGTTCTTC. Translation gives CSAIGSGAYNEQFF.

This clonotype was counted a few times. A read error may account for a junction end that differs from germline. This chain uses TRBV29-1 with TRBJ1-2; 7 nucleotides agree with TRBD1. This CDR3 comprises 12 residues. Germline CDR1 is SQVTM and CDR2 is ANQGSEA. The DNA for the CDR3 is TGCAGCGTTGAAGGCACGGTACAGGGGCTTATCTTC. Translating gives CSVEGTVQGLIF.

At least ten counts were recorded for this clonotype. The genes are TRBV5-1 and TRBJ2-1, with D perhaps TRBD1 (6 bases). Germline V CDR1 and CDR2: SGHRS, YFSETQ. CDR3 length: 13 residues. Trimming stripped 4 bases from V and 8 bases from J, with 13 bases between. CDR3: CASSQTGYDEQFF. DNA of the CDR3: TGCGCCAGCAGCCAAACAGGGTACGATGAGCAGTTCTTC. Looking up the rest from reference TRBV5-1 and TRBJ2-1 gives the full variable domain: KAGVTQTPRYLIKTRGQQVTLSCSPISGHRSVSWYQQTPGQGLQFLFEYFSETQRNKGNFPGRFSGRQFSNSRSEMNVSTLELGDSALYLCASSQTGYDEQFFGPGTRLTVL.

DNA for the CDR3: TGTGCCAGCAGCTTAACTGTGACAGAGAACACTGAAGCTTTCTTT. Amino acid sequence: CASSLTVTENTEAFF. The chain recombines TRBV7-8 with TRBJ1-1; tentative D call: TRBD1 (5 bases). This CDR3 has 15 amino acids. Germline V gives CDR1 SGHVS, CDR2 FQNEAQ. V lost 2 bases, J lost 1 base, and 11 bases lay in between.

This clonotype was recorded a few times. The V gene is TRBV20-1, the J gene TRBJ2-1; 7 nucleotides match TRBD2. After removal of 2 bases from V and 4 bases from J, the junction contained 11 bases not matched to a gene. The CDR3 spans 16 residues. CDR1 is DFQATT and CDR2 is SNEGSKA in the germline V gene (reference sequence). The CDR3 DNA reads TGCAGTGCTAGAACACTGACGGGAGGTCTTTACAATGAGCAGTTCTTC. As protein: CSARTLTGGLYNEQFF.

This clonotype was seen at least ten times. The CDR3 reads CASSFGQDPDTQYF. CDR3 sequence (DNA): TGTGCCAGCAGCTTCGGACAGGACCCAGATACGCAGTATTTT. The V call is TRBV7-2, the J call TRBJ2-3; TRBD1 agrees at 7 bases. Looked up from germline, CDR1 is SGHTA and CDR2 is FQGNSA. V shed 3 bases and J 4 bases; nucleotides not matched to a gene: 4. The CDR3 contains 14 residues.

The DNA for the CDR3 is TGTGCCTGGGCCCAGATGGGGAACACTGAAGCTTTCTTT. Its protein product is CAWAQMGNTEAFF. The chain links TRBV30 to TRBJ1-1; no clear D. Looked up from germline, CDR1 is GTSNPN and CDR2 is SVGIG (reference sequence). The germline V and J ends were trimmed by 5 bases and 1 base, with 11 bases remaining between them. The CDR3 consists of 13 residues.

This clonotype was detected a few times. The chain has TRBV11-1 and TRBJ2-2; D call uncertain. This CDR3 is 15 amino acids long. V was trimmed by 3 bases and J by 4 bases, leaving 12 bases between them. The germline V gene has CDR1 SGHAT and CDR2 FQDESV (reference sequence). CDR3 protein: CASSFGQSSTGELFF. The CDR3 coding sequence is TGTGCCAGCAGCTTTGGCCAGAGCTCCACCGGGGAGCTGTTTTTT.

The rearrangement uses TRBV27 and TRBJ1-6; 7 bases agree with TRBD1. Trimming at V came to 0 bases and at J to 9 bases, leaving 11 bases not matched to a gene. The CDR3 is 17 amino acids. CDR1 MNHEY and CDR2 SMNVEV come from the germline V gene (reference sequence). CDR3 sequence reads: CASSLSLGTVSVSPLHF. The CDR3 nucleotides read TGTGCCAGCAGTTTATCCCTAGGGACAGTAAGCGTTTCACCCCTCCACTTT.

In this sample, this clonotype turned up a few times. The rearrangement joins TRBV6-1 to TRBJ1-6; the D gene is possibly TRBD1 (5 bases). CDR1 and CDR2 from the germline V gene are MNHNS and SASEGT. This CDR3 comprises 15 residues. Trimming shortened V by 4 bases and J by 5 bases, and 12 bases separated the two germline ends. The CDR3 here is CASSAFGRDNSPLHF. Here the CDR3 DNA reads TGTGCCAGCAGTGCCTTTGGCAGGGATAATTCACCCCTCCACTTT.

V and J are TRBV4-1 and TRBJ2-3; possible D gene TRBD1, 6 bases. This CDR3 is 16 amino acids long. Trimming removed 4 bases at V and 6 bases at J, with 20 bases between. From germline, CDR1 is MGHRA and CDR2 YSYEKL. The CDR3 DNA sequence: TGCGCCAGCAGCCCGGGGAACACAGGGACGATGGATACGCAGTATTTT. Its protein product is CASSPGNTGTMDTQYF.

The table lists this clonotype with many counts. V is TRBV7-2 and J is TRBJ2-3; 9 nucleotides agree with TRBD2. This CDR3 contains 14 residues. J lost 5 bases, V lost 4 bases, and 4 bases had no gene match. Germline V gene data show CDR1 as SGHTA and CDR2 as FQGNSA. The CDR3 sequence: CASSWGLAGDTQYF. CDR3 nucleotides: TGTGCCAGCAGCTGGGGACTAGCAGGAGATACGCAGTATTTT.

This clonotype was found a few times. CDR3 amino acids: CASSHYLSYEQYF. CDR3 bases: TGTGCCAGCAGCCACTATCTGTCCTACGAGCAGTACTTC. The chain carries TRBV3-1 and TRBJ2-7, with D unresolved. From germline, CDR1 is LGHDT and CDR2 YNNKEL (reference sequence). Trimming stripped 3 bases from V and 1 base from J, with 7 bases between. The CDR3 loop spans 13 amino acids.

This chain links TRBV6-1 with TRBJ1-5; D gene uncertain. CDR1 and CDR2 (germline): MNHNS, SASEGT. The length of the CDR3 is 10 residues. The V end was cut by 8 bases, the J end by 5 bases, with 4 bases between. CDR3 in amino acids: CASADQPQHF. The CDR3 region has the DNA TGTGCCAGCGCCGATCAGCCCCAGCATTTT.

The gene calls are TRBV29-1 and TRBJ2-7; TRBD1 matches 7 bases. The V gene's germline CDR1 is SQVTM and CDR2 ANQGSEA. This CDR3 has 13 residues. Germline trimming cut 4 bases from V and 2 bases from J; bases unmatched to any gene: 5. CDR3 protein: CSVGAGGPYEQYF. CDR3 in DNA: TGCAGCGTTGGGGCAGGGGGACCCTACGAGCAGTACTTC.

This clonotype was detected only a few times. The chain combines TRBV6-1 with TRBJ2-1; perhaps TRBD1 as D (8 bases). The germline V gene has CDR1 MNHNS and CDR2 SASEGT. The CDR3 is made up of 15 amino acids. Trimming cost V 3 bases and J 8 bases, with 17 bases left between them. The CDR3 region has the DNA TGTGCCAGCAGTGAGGGGGGGACAGGCAGCTATGAGCAGTTCTTC. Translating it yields CASSEGGTGSYEQFF.

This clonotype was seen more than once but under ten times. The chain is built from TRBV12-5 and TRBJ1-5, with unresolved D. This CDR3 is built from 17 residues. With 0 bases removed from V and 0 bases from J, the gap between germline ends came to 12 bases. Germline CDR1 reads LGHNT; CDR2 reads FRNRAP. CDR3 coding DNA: TGTGCTAGTGGTTTGGTAATTTCAGGTCATAGCAATCAGCCCCAGCATTTT. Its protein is CASGLVISGHSNQPQHF.

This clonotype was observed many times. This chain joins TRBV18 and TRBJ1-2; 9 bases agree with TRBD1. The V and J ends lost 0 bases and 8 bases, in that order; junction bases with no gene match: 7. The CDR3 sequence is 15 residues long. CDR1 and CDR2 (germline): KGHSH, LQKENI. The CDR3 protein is CASSPPNRDREGYTF. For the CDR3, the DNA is TGTGCCAGCTCACCACCCAACCGGGACAGGGAAGGCTACACCTTC.

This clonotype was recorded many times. The CDR3 is CASTLLPDSSSYEQYF. The CDR3, as DNA: TGCGCCAGCACCCTCCTCCCCGACAGCAGCTCCTACGAGCAGTACTTC. This chain connects TRBV5-1 to TRBJ2-7; TRBD1 is a possible D gene (5 bases). The CDR3 runs to 16 residues. Germline V gene lookup returns CDR1 SGHRS and CDR2 YFSETQ. Deletions cut 6 bases from V and 0 bases from J, with 19 bases between.

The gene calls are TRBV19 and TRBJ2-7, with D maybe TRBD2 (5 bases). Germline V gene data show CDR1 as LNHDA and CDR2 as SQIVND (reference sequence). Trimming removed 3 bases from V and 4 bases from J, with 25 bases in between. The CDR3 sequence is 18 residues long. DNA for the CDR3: TGTGCCAGTAGTATTCAACCCCCCTCGGATAGCGTTCATTACGAGCAGTACTTC. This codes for CASSIQPPSDSVHYEQYF.

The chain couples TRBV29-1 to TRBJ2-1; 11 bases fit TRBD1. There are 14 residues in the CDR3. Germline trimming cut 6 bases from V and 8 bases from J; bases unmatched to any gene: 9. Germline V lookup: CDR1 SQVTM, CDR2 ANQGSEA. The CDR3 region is CSVESGQGADEQFF. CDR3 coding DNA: TGCAGCGTAGAATCAGGACAGGGGGCTGATGAGCAGTTCTTC.

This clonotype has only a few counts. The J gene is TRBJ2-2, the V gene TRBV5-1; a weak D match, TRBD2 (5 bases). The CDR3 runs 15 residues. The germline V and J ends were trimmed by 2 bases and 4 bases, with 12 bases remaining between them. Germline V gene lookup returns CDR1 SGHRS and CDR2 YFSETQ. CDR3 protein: CASSFQDSPTGELFF. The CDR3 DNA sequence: TGCGCCAGCAGCTTCCAGGACTCTCCCACCGGGGAGCTGTTTTTT.